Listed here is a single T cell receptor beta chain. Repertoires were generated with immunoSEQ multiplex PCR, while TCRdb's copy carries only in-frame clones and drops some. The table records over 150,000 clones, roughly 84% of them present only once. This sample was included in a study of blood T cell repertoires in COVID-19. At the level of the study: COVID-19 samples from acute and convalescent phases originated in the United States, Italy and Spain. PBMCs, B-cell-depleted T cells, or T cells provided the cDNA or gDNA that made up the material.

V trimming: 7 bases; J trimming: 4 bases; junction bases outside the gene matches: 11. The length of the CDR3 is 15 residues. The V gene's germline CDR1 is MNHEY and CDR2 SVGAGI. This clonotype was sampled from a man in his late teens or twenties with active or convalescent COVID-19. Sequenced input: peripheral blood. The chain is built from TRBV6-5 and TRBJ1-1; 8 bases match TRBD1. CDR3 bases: TGTGCCAGCACGAGACCGACAGGGGAAGGCACTGAAGCTTTCTTT. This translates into CASTRPTGEGTEAFF.